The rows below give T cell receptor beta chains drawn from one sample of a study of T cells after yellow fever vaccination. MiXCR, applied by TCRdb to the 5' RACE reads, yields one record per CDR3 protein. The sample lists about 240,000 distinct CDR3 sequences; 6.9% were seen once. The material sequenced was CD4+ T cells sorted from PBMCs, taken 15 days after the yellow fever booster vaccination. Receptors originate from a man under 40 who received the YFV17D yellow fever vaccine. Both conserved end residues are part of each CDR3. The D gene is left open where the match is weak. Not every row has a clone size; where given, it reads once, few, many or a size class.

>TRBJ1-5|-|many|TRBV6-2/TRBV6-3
CASSYWRAQPQHF
TGTGCCAGCAGTTACTGGAGGGCCCAGCCCCAGCATTTT
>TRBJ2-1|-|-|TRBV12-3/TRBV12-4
CASLGGSSYNEQFF
TGTGCCAGCCTTGGAGGAAGCTCCTACAATGAGCAGTTCTTC
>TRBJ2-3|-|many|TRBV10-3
CAISGSRTSDTQYF
TGTGCCATCAGTGGGAGTAGAACCTCAGATACGCAGTATTTT
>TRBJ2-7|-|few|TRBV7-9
CASSEASWEQYF
TGTGCCAGCAGCGAAGCCTCGTGGGAGCAGTACTTC
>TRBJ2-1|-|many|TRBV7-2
CASSFGGSMVNEQFF
TGTGCCAGCAGCTTTGGGGGGTCTATGGTCAATGAGCAGTTCTTC
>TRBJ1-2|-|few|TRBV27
CASSLSSGLYGYTF
TGTGCCAGCAGTTTATCCTCCGGGCTCTATGGCTACACCTTC
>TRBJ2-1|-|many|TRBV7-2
CASSTGPTNNEQFF
TGTGCCAGCAGTACCGGGCCCACTAACAATGAGCAGTTCTTC
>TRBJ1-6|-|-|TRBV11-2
CASSLGGWRGPLNSPLHF
TGTGCCAGCAGCTTAGGCGGCTGGAGGGGCCCCCTTAATTCACCCCTCCACTTT
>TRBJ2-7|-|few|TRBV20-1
CSAREGGLLGEQYF
TGCAGTGCTAGAGAGGGGGGGCTACTAGGCGAGCAGTACTTC
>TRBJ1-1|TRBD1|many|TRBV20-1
CSARDPGQSEAFF
TGCAGTGCTAGAGATCCGGGACAGTCTGAAGCTTTCTTT
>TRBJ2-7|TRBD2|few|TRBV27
CASKRLAGPRAYEQYF
TGTGCCAGCAAGCGACTAGCGGGTCCACGGGCCTACGAGCAGTACTTC
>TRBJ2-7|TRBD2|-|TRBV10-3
CALRSSGSNEQYF
TGTGCCCTCCGTAGTAGCGGGAGTAACGAGCAGTACTTC
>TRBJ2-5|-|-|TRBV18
CASSPPGRIQETQYF
TGTGCCAGCTCACCACCGGGACGGATTCAAGAGACCCAGTACTTC
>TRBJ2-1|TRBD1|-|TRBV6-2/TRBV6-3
CASSNKGQPNYNEQFF
TGTGCCAGCAGTAACAAGGGACAGCCAAACTACAATGAGCAGTTCTTC
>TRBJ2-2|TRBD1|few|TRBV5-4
CASTRTGPNTGELFF
TGTGCCAGCACGCGGACAGGGCCGAACACCGGGGAGCTGTTTTTT
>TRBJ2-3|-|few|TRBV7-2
CASSFISGRHTDTQYF
TGTGCCAGCAGCTTTATTTCCGGGAGACACACAGATACGCAGTATTTT
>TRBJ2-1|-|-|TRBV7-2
CASSFAGLIYNEQFF
TGTGCCAGCAGCTTCGCGGGGTTAATCTACAATGAGCAGTTCTTC
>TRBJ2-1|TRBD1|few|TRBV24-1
CATSAGGSYNEQFF
TGTGCCACCAGTGCAGGGGGCTCCTACAATGAGCAGTTCTTC
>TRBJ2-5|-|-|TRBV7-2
CASSLGPGTQYF
TGTGCCAGCAGCTTAGGGCCCGGGACCCAGTACTTC
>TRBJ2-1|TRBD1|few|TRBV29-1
CSVVGGRQGANEQFF
TGCAGCGTTGTCGGGGGACGACAGGGGGCCAATGAGCAGTTCTTC
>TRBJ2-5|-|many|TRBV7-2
CASSLELGTQYF
TGTGCCAGCAGCTTAGAGTTAGGGACCCAGTACTTC
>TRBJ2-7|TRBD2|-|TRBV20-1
CSAPSGRRAYEQYF
TGCAGTGCTCCTAGCGGGAGGCGGGCCTACGAGCAGTACTTC
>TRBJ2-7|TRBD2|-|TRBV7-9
CAAGRGSNEQYF
TGTGCAGCGGGAAGGGGCAGTAACGAGCAGTACTTC
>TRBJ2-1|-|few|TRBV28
CASRNTGVSSYNEQFF
TGTGCCAGCAGGAACACGGGAGTGAGCTCCTACAATGAGCAGTTCTTC
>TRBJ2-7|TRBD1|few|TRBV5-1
CASSLAGTGGVNEQYF
TGCGCCAGCAGCTTGGCTGGGACAGGGGGTGTCAACGAGCAGTACTTC
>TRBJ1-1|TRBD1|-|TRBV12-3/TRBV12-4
CASSRRQGPRNTEAFF
TGTGCCAGCAGTCGCCGACAGGGGCCTCGGAACACTGAAGCTTTCTTT
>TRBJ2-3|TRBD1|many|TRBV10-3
CAISRGQGAADTQYF
TGTGCCATCAGCCGAGGACAGGGGGCCGCAGATACGCAGTATTTT
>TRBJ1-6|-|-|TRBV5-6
CASSFGGGPPLHF
TGTGCCAGCAGCTTCGGAGGGGGACCGCCCCTCCACTTT
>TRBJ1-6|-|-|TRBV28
CASREGQKRSPLHF
TGTGCCAGCAGAGAGGGGCAGAAACGATCACCCCTCCACTTT
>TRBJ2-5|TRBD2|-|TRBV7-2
CASSRLAGVRVGETQYF
TGTGCCAGCAGCCGTCTAGCGGGGGTCAGAGTGGGAGAGACCCAGTACTTC
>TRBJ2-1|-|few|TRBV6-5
CASSYSTGLGYNEQFF
TGTGCCAGCAGTTACTCGACTGGGTTAGGCTACAATGAGCAGTTCTTC
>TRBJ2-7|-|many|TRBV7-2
CASSFGTDGYEQYF
TGTGCCAGCAGCTTCGGGACGGACGGTTACGAGCAGTACTTC
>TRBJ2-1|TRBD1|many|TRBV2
CASTPDRALNEQFF
TGTGCCAGCACTCCGGACAGGGCATTGAATGAGCAGTTCTTC
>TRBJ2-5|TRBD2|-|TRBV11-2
CASSSPGGPQETQYF
TGTGCCAGCAGCTCTCCGGGAGGGCCCCAAGAGACCCAGTACTTC
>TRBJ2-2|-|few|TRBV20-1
CSARGGIQNTGELFF
TGCAGTGCTAGAGGCGGAATCCAGAACACCGGGGAGCTGTTTTTT
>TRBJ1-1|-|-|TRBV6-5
CASSSLTLDTEAFF
TGTGCCAGCAGTTCCCTGACCCTGGACACTGAAGCTTTCTTT
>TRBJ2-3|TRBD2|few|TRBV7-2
CASSSWAAGGTDTQYF
TGTGCCAGCAGCTCCTGGGCGGCGGGAGGCACAGATACGCAGTATTTT
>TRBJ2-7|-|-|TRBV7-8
CASSSGDEQYF
TGTGCCAGCAGCTCCGGGGACGAGCAGTACTTC
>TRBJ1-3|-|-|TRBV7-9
CASSLGRGTGNTIYF
TGTGCCAGCAGCTTAGGGCGGGGCACTGGAAACACCATATATTTT
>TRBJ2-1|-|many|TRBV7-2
CASSFRGYYNEQFF
TGTGCCAGCAGCTTCCGGGGGTACTACAATGAGCAGTTCTTC
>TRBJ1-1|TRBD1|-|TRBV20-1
CSINRGRADTEAFF
TGCAGTATCAACAGGGGGCGCGCGGACACTGAAGCTTTCTTT
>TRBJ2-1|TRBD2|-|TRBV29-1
CSERKGTTNNEQFF
TGCAGCGAGAGAAAGGGGACTACAAACAATGAGCAGTTCTTC